Reported below is one T cell receptor beta chain. Which antigen it targets is not known. The sample holds no much larger clone one base away, and base qualities are not on file. The data belong to a study of CD4 T cells in relation to SARS-CoV-2 and coronaviruses (dated by TCRdb to the early 2020s). With respect to the entire study: In the ViraFEST assay, PBMCs were cultured with antigen for roughly ten days, after which TCR beta CDR3s were sequenced to identify antigen-specific clonal expansions. HLA restriction was mapped for shared crossreactive spike epitopes using patient-derived lymphoblastoid cell lines. At the level of individual TCR clonotypes, the study measured memory CD4+ T cell crossreactivity between SARS-CoV-2 spike protein and common cold coronavirus spike proteins. A different TCR-beta assay, based on Illumina, was used to sequence expansion assays from other donors in the study. An HIV-1 Nef peptide pool or a no-peptide culture served as the negative reference condition. The Adaptive Biotechnologies TCR-sequencing kit was used to sequence samples from a few pre-COVID donors and the naive versus memory experiments, whereas other data were Illumina-based.

Beyond this particular receptor, the publication reports: Because no donor provided both pre-pandemic and post-infection samples, tracing the source of pre-existing responses was limited. Crossreactive clones showed significantly weaker SARS-CoV-2-driven expansion than monoreactive clones, consistent with antigenic imprinting. Small numbers of patients and of tested TCRs limited the study. Crossreactivity analysis was centred on spike protein, so crossreactivity against other viral proteins was not assessed. In about 60% of donors, memory CD4+ clonotypes turned up that crossrecognized SARS-CoV-2 and at least one common cold coronavirus spike.

CDR1 MDHEN and CDR2 SYDVKM are derived from the germline V gene. The CDR3 contains 12 residues, cysteine and phenylalanine counted. Only the CDR3 part of the read is kept: 36 bases, read in frame from the first base. Trimming at the junction amounts to 7 bases on V and 4 bases on J, and the germline ends lie 11 bases apart. CD4+ T cells from unexposed donors were collected before the COVID-19 pandemic (2011-2018). After approximately 11 days of culture, CD4+ T cells were isolated with the EasySep CD4+ T cell isolation kit. As cell numbers permitted, CD4+ T cells from unexposed donors were tested for reactivity to SARS-CoV-2 S and N and to four common cold coronavirus spike pools. About 2 million PBMCs per well were cultured in IMDM with about 5.5% human AB serum and around 10 IU/ml IL-2. Half of the culture medium was replaced with fresh IL-2-containing medium on days 3 and 7. Triplicate replicate wells were generally used for each peptide culture condition. The leukapheresis product for the unexposed donors was obtained through commercial purchase. Ficoll-Paque PLUS gradient centrifugation was used to isolate PBMCs from either whole blood or leukapheresis product. PBMCs were either cryopreserved at -140°C or used fresh in the expansion assay. The QIAamp Micro DNA Kit was used to extract genomic DNA from the CD4+ T cells.

The library was produced with the immunoSEQ multiplex PCR assay. The study's own analysis went as follows. During preprocessing, nonproductive sequences were removed, along with CDR3s that did not begin with C, did not end with F or W, or were shorter than 7 amino acids. The MANAFEST web app was used to call antigen-specific clonotypes on the basis of expansion compared with the reference and with other culture wells. A clone counted as positive if significantly expanded in 2 of 3 replicate wells versus the reference culture at FDR below 0.05. To be called positive, a clone also had to show significant expansion compared with every other tandem well and an odds ratio greater than 5. CDR3 homology was quantified as pairwise Levenshtein distance, calculated with the stringdist R package after three terminal residues were trimmed from each end. TCRdb holds this immuneACCESS table with in-frame rearrangements only. Some clones are missing; in checked studies, unresolved V genes explain under half, and the rest has no known cause. For V, J and clone size, that table is used; D and trimming come from the DNA. This sample is represented by tens of thousands of clones; 60% to 85% of them were singletons. The ten largest clones capture about 15% of the sample.

The clonotype comes from a human donor in good health. This receptor chain uses TRBV28 and TRBJ2-7; the D gene cannot be resolved reliably. Source material: CD4+ T cells from PBMCs, cultured in vitro. The DNA sequence is as follows: TGTGCCAGCAAGGTTGAAGGGTACGAGCAGTACTTC. Translated, it gives CASKVEGYEQYF.